These 24 T cell receptor beta chains came from one sample sequenced in a study of blood T cell repertoires in COVID-19. Profiled with immunoSEQ multiplex PCR; TCRdb holds only in-frame clones, not every one. The table has around 140,000 clones, 85% to 90% seen once. The sequencing sample was made of peripheral blood. These receptors all stem from a man aged 50 or older who had recovered from COVID-19.

The V gene is TRBV19, the J gene TRBJ1-5; D uncertain. The CDR3 length is 14 residues. Trimming took 3 bases from V and 5 from J, leaving 11 bases between them. Per the germline V gene, CDR1 is LNHDA and CDR2 is SQIVND (reference sequence). CDR3 bases: TGTGCCAGTAGTATTGCGGGGTTTGATCAGCCCCAGCATTTT. Its translation: CASSIAGFDQPQHF.

V usage is TRBV5-1 and J usage is TRBJ2-6; D might be TRBD1 or TRBD2, each matching 5 bases. Germline loops: CDR1 SGHRS, CDR2 YFSETQ. Between the trimmed V and J ends, which lost 4 bases and 0 bases, there was a span of 17 bases. This CDR3 has 18 amino acids. The CDR3, as DNA: TGCGCCAGCAGCCTGGGACCGGGAAGCCGCTCTGGGGCCAACGTCCTGACTTTC. Amino acid sequence: CASSLGPGSRSGANVLTF.

The gene calls are TRBV9 and TRBJ1-5; possible D gene TRBD1, 6 bases. The germline V and J ends were trimmed by 0 bases and 9 bases, with 13 bases remaining between them. Germline V gene lookup returns CDR1 SGDLS and CDR2 YYNGEE. CDR3 length: 14 amino acids. CDR3 loop: CASSVAGGGGPQHF. In nucleotides, the CDR3 is TGTGCCAGCAGCGTAGCTGGGGGCGGGGGGCCCCAGCATTTT.

The chain has TRBV7-8 and TRBJ2-3; 11 bases agree with TRBD2. The CDR3 length is 16 residues. V trimming: 5 bases; J trimming: 0 bases; junction bases outside the gene matches: 4. The germline V gene has CDR1 SGHVS and CDR2 FQNEAQ. Here the CDR3 DNA reads TGTGCCAGCAGCGCCTGGACTAGCGGGAGCACAGATACGCAGTATTTT. The encoded protein is CASSAWTSGSTDTQYF.

The genes are TRBV4-3 and TRBJ2-7; no firm D call. CDR1 and CDR2 (germline): LGHNA, YSLEER. The CDR3 totals 15 residues. The V end lost 0 bases, the J end lost 4 bases, and 13 bases lay between the germline ends. CDR3 sequence (DNA): TGCGCCAGCAGCCAAGATGTATCCCTTTCTTACGAGCAGTACTTC. Translation gives CASSQDVSLSYEQYF.

J is TRBJ2-6 and V is TRBV29-1, with 7 bases lining up with TRBD1. The V and J ends lost 7 bases and 0 bases, in that order; junction bases with no gene match: 3. This CDR3 comprises 14 residues. The germline gives CDR1 SQVTM, CDR2 ANQGSEA. In DNA, the CDR3 is TGCAGCGGTGGGGACAGCTCTGGGGCCAACGTCCTGACTTTC. Amino acid sequence: CSGGDSSGANVLTF.

The rearrangement uses TRBV7-9 and TRBJ1-1; D possibly corresponds to TRBD1 (6 bases). CDR1 is SEHNR and CDR2 is FQNEAQ in the germline V gene (reference sequence). The V and J ends lost 5 bases and 0 bases respectively, with 19 bases between them. This CDR3 has 17 residues. This CDR3 is CASSQPTGNEMNTEAFF. CDR3 bases: TGTGCCAGCAGCCAACCTACAGGGAACGAAATGAACACTGAAGCTTTCTTT.

The chain is built from TRBV10-2 and TRBJ2-7; 8 bases fit TRBD1. This CDR3 is built from 15 residues. J gave up 3 bases and V 6 bases, and 10 bases lay outside the gene matches. Looked up from germline, CDR1 is WSHSY and CDR2 is SAAADI. The CDR3 region is CASSPAGQANYEQYF. In nucleotides, the CDR3 is TGCGCCAGCAGCCCTGCGGGACAGGCAAACTACGAGCAGTACTTC.

In regard to this clone: The same CDR3 is also encoded by other DNA sequences in this sample. This chain uses TRBV29-1 with TRBJ2-3, with 8 bases matching TRBD2. The CDR3 is 13 residues long. Germline values: CDR1 SQVTM, CDR2 ANQGSEA. Trimming removed 7 bases from V and 4 bases from J; junction bases left unmatched: 7. This CDR3 reads CSAPGLAADTQYF. CDR3 sequence (DNA): TGCAGCGCCCCAGGACTAGCAGCAGATACGCAGTATTTT.

The chain links TRBV2 to TRBJ1-1; 8 positions match TRBD1. Germline CDR1 reads SNHLY; CDR2 reads FYNNEI. Trimming removed 7 bases from V and 0 bases from J; junction bases left unmatched: 10. This CDR3 is 16 amino acids long. CDR3 DNA: TGTGCCAGCATTGCCAGGGGGCACGCCATGAACACTGAAGCTTTCTTT. It encodes CASIARGHAMNTEAFF.

J is TRBJ2-7 and V is TRBV19, with D possibly TRBD1 on 6 matching bases. The CDR3 consists of 15 residues. The germline V gene has CDR1 LNHDA and CDR2 SQIVND (reference sequence). V was clipped by 4 bases and J by 3 bases, with 16 bases between them. The CDR3 protein is CASSTTRTGYYEQYF. The DNA of the CDR3 is TGTGCCAGTAGTACCACGCGAACAGGGTACTACGAGCAGTACTTC.

The rearrangement uses TRBV11-3 and TRBJ2-5; D not resolved. The germline V and J ends were trimmed by 5 bases and 2 bases, with 15 bases remaining between them. This CDR3 contains 15 residues. Germline V CDR1 and CDR2: SGHNT, YENEEA. The CDR3 DNA reads as TGTGCCAGCAGCGTCAGGCATGTAAATCAAGAGACCCAGTACTTC. Protein: CASSVRHVNQETQYF.

The chain combines TRBV19 with TRBJ2-1; 8 bases are a match to TRBD2. CDR1 and CDR2 (germline): LNHDA, SQIVND (reference sequence). The CDR3 totals 13 residues. V gave up 5 bases and J gave up 7 bases; unmatched junction bases: 4. Here the CDR3 reads CASSPRGVNEQFF. DNA of the CDR3: TGTGCCAGTAGTCCGCGGGGGGTTAATGAGCAGTTCTTC.

A single count supports this clone. This sequence joins TRBV7-8 and TRBJ2-7, with a possible D match to TRBD1 (5 bases). The CDR3 totals 15 residues. CDR1 and CDR2 (germline): SGHVS, FQNEAQ. V lost 4 bases and J 0 bases, leaving 13 bases between the germline ends. The CDR3 DNA is TGTGCCAGCAGCTCATGGACAAGTACCTCCTACGAGCAGTACTTC. Its protein is CASSSWTSTSYEQYF.

In this sample, this clone turned up once. The chain's CDR3 is CASSLTGAKNEKLFF. The DNA for the CDR3 is TGTGCCAGCAGTTTAACAGGGGCCAAAAATGAAAAACTGTTTTTT. V gene TRBV27 combines with J gene TRBJ1-4; 7 bases align to TRBD1. Germline-derived CDR1 and CDR2 are MNHEY and SMNVEV (reference sequence). This CDR3 has 15 amino acids. V gave up 2 bases and J gave up 5 bases; unmatched junction bases: 5.

The chain has TRBV11-2 and TRBJ1-3, with D uncertain. Germline V gene sequence: CDR1 SGHAT, CDR2 FQNNGV. The CDR3 length is 17 residues. Trimming took 2 bases from V and 0 from J, leaving 14 bases between them. For the CDR3, the DNA is TGTGCCAGCAGCTTACGTGGCGGGTTAATCTCTGGAAACACCATATATTTT. This codes for CASSLRGGLISGNTIYF.

This rearrangement joins TRBV10-3 to TRBJ1-3; 7 nucleotides line up with TRBD1. Germline trimming cut 6 bases from V and 4 bases from J; bases unmatched to any gene: 6. The germline gives CDR1 ENHRY, CDR2 SYGVKD. The CDR3 consists of 14 residues. The CDR3 DNA is TGTGCCATCAGGCCGACAGGGTTCGGAAACACCATATATTTT. It yields the protein CAIRPTGFGNTIYF.

The chain joins TRBV11-3 to TRBJ2-3, with TRBD2 matching 11 bases. With V trimmed by 4 bases and J by 6 bases, 9 bases remained unmatched. Germline CDR1 SGHNT, CDR2 YENEEA. CDR3 size: 16 residues. CDR3 protein: CASSSRSGGAKDTQYF. The CDR3 bases are TGTGCCAGCAGCTCCCGTAGCGGGGGGGCAAAGGATACGCAGTATTTT.

The V gene is TRBV27, the J gene TRBJ2-5, with D possibly being TRBD2 (5 bases). The germline CDR1 and CDR2 sequences are MNHEY and SMNVEV (reference sequence). The CDR3 loop spans 14 amino acids. V dropped 5 bases and J dropped 2 bases, with 12 bases sitting between them. This CDR3 is CASSQLDPQETQYF. The DNA for the CDR3 is TGTGCCAGCAGTCAACTAGACCCTCAAGAGACCCAGTACTTC.

V is TRBV3-1 (or the pseudogene TRBV3-2) and J is TRBJ2-7, with TRBD1 identical over 7 bases. CDR3 length: 17 residues. After removal of 4 bases from V and 1 base from J, the junction contained 13 bases not matched to a gene. Germline V gene data show CDR1 as LGHDT and CDR2 as YNNKEL (reference sequence). CDR3: CASSLGEGAGGSYEQYF. The DNA for the CDR3 is TGTGCCAGCAGCCTCGGCGAGGGGGCTGGAGGTTCCTACGAGCAGTACTTC.

The rearrangement links TRBV9 to TRBJ2-1; TRBD2 agrees at 14 bases. Unmatched junction bases numbered 10, after V lost 4 bases and J lost 1 base. Germline V lookup: CDR1 SGDLS, CDR2 YYNGEE. The CDR3 runs 19 residues. The CDR3 DNA sequence: TGTGCCAGCAGCTCGGGACTAGCGGGGGTACTAAAATCCTACAATGAGCAGTTCTTC. Amino acid sequence: CASSSGLAGVLKSYNEQFF.

The chain uses TRBV7-2 and TRBJ1-2; the match to TRBD1 covers 7 bases. Germline assignment: CDR1 SGHTA and CDR2 FQGNSA. This CDR3 region has 15 residues. V lost 5 bases and J lost 4; bases outside the gene matches: 10. CDR3 nucleotide sequence: TGTGCCAGCAGCCCAGTGACAGGGAGACGCTATGGCTACACCTTC. As protein: CASSPVTGRRYGYTF.

The rearrangement joins TRBV5-1 to TRBJ1-4, with 8 positions matching TRBD1. With 4 bases clipped from V and 6 bases from J, the junction kept 5 bases outside the gene matches. This CDR3 spans 14 amino acids. Germline CDR1 SGHRS, CDR2 YFSETQ. The CDR3, as DNA: TGCGCCAGCAGCAAGGACAGGGAAGATGAAAAACTGTTTTTT. Residues: CASSKDREDEKLFF.

The table lists this clone with a few counts. The CDR3 sequence is CASSIKTGGRGELFF. CDR3 in DNA: TGTGCCAGCAGTATCAAGACAGGGGGCAGGGGGGAGCTGTTTTTT. The chain links TRBV27 to TRBJ2-2; 10 bases match TRBD1. The CDR3 runs to 15 residues. The germline gives CDR1 MNHEY, CDR2 SMNVEV (reference sequence). V lost 5 bases and J lost 8; bases outside the gene matches: 8.